This T cell receptor (beta chain) was recorded in a study of Ad26.COV2.S vaccination and SARS-CoV-2 variants. The overall study: Vaccine-arm donor from the placebo-controlled COV1001 Ad26.COV2.S trial.

This CDR3 is built from 17 residues. V lost 2 bases to trimming and J lost 2 bases; unmatched junction nucleotides: 8. CDR1 and CDR2 from the germline V gene are MNHGY and SAAAGT. Study-level points and caveats: Placebo recipients trailed vaccine recipients in spike-specific TCR breadth.

Comment on this clone: Its antigen is not known.

Sequenced by immunoSEQ multiplex PCR; TCRdb stores in-frame clones only, minus some. The repertoire holds about 400,000 clones, with roughly 90% as singletons. Treatment in this sample: 15 to 20 received Ad26.COV2.S at low or high dose, single or two shots; 5 received placebo; per-sample allocation not given. Specimen acquisition occurred on day 63 following the initial vaccine or placebo injection. The receptor was derived from a person between 18 and 65 years old who received the Ad26.COV2.S COVID-19 vaccine or a placebo. V and J are TRBV6-8 and TRBJ2-7; TRBD2 aligns across 11 bases. Sequencing used peripheral blood, obtained in a trial of Ad26.COV2.S vaccine versus placebo. For the CDR3, the DNA is TGTGCCAGCAGTTACCTAGCGGGGGGCGATGAGGCCTACGAGCAGTACTTC. This codes for CASSYLAGGDEAYEQYF.